The source of this T cell receptor beta chain is a study of blood T cell repertoires in COVID-19. Looking at the study overall: Both acute and convalescent COVID-19 samples were obtained from the United States, Italy and Spain. PBMCs, B-cell-depleted T cells, or T cells were the source of the cDNA or gDNA that made up the material.

The CDR3 extends over 16 amino acids. CDR1 is LNHDA and CDR2 is SQIVND in the germline V gene (reference sequence). The ends lost 1 base at V and 2 bases at J; junction bases unmatched: 2. The table came from immunoSEQ multiplex PCR; TCRdb's copy has only in-frame clones and leaves some out. Here the sample spans 150,000 to 200,000 clones, approximately 82% being singletons. The clonotype comes from an elderly woman with acute or convalescent COVID-19. The V and J genes are TRBV19 and TRBJ2-1; 10 nucleotides agree with TRBD1. Sequences were obtained from peripheral blood. CDR3 DNA: TGTGCCAGTAGTATAGCGGACAGGGGGACCTACAATGAGCAGTTCTTC. This gives the protein CASSIADRGTYNEQFF.